This T cell receptor (beta chain) came from a study of human T cells and chemical hapten exposure. Study background: Cases of alopecia areata, totalis or universalis occurred in a predominantly female patient group.

TCRdb redid the calling of the RACE reads with MiXCR, one entry per CDR3 protein. The sample shows 70,000 to 75,000 distinct CDR3 sequences, around 30% of them seen only once. About this clonotype: What it binds is unknown.

Time point here: patch test 1, 2 weeks after DPC sensitization. Specified treatment: therapeutic diphenylcyclopropenone sensitization with weekly scalp DPC. Samples of blood were obtained prior to the application of each patch test. Unseparated into fractions, whole blood served as the source from which total RNA was extracted. CDR3 size: 12 residues. V was shortened by 4 bases and J by 8 bases, with 8 bases between the two germline ends. Looked up from germline, CDR1 is MNHEY and CDR2 is SMNVEV (reference sequence). Notes on the study in general: While controls formed fewer of them, expanded TCRs formed significantly more large CDR3 similarity clusters.

This clonotype was sampled from a man aged 35 to 55 with alopecia areata. Some clones in this sample may be carry-over from other donors' samples. This sample comprised whole blood, obtained in connection with sensitization to the hapten diphenylcyclopropenone (DPC). The gene calls are TRBV27 and TRBJ1-4, with no clear D. The CDR3 spells CASSSIGEKLFF. CDR3 in DNA: TGTGCCAGCAGTTCAATTGGGGAAAAACTGTTTTTT.